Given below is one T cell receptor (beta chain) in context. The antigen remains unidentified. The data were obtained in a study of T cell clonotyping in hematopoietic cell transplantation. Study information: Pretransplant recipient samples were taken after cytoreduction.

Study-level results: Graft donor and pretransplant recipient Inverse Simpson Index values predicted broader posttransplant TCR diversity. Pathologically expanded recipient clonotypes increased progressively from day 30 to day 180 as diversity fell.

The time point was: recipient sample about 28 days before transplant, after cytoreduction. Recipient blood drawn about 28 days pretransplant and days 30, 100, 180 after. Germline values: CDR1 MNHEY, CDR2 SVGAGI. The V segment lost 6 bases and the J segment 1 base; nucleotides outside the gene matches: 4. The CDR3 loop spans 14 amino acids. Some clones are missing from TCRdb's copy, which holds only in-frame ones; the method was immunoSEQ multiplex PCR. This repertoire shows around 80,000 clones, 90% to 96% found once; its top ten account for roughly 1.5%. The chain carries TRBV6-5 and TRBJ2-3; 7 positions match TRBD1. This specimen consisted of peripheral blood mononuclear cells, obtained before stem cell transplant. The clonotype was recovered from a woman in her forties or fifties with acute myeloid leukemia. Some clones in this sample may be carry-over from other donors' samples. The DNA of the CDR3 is TGTGCCAGCAGCGCCGACAGGGGCACAGATACGCAGTATTTT. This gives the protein CASSADRGTDTQYF.